This TCR beta chain comes out of a study of cytomegalovirus exposure and HLA in healthy donors (dated by TCRdb to 2016 to 2017). With respect to the entire study: According to an earlier analysis of several hundred of the donors, roughly 180 million T cells yielded roughly 110 million unique TCR beta sequences and more than 250 Gb of sequence data. Roughly 5 DR-DQ haplotypes were handled as single units for association and clustering because linkage in the cohort was strong. The study was designed to test whether signatures of past pathogen exposure could be identified by cataloging public T cell receptors. Typing coverage differed by locus: A, B, C, DRB1 and DQB1 were typed in about 620-640 donors, DQA1 in about 550, DPA1 in 600 to 610, and DPB1 in just under 490. In a later analysis, previously published TCR beta repertoires from 670 or so donors were re-analyzed and high-resolution HLA genotyping was added so that TCR occurrence patterns could be studied. All discovery cohort repertoires had been generated using a single sequencing platform. Across some 400 genotyped donors of the cohort, an average of about 250,000 unique TCR beta nucleotide sequences per donor were sequenced, and about a sixth of those sequences were non-productive. In addition to the first cohort of several hundred subjects, a separate validation cohort of 120 different subjects was used. Rather than drawing on any new phenotypic data, the later analysis identified candidate immune exposures from TCR beta sequences and the way those sequences occurred across donors. In an earlier analysis of a few hundred of the donors, high-throughput TCR beta sequencing was used to judge whether each TCR beta V gene segment behaved as functional or pseudogenic. To predict cytomegalovirus infection status, the study combined high-throughput TCR immunosequencing, statistical association of individual TCRs with disease status, and machine learning. An early release that covered 640 HLA-typed donors contained approximately 300 gigabases of sequencing data and about 93 million unique TCR sequences. Of the roughly 410 genotyped donors, more than 75% were placed in the genetic ancestry cluster associated with self-reported Caucasian donors. The T cell repertoires of 700 or so subjects were profiled by immunosequencing and related to cytomegalovirus serostatus. A later genetic analysis used genome-wide SNP genotypes for about 65% of the 666 donors, treating that subset as a discovery cohort. HLA typing included class I and class II loci at four-digit resolution. Donor age, sex, ethnicity and CMV serostatus were collected together with the repertoire data.

The library relied on the immunoSEQ multiplex PCR assay. The multiplex PCR relied on a mix of 60 forward primers for TCR Vbeta segments and 13 reverse primers for TCR Jbeta segments. The CDR3 region of rearranged TCR beta genes was amplified from genomic DNA by a multiplex PCR assay. The amplified TCR beta libraries were sequenced on the Illumina HiSeq System as 87-base-pair reads. The paper's processing steps were these. Across the 700 or so repertoires, a later analysis counted approximately 75 million unique TCR beta chains, around 11 million of which were shared by at least two donors. A nearest-neighbor algorithm error-corrected the raw reads and collapsed the reads into unique sequences, merging closely related sequences to remove PCR and sequencing errors. CDR3 sequences were aligned to IMGT reference sequences to assign V, D and J gene segments. For a sequence to be retained, a match of at least six nucleotides was required to both a V gene segment and a J gene segment. Rearrangements were called productive when the CDR3 lacked stop codons and stayed in frame with V and J; all others were non-productive. CDR3 was defined according to IMGT convention as the region running from the second conserved V-encoded cysteine to the conserved J-encoded phenylalanine. Sequences without an unambiguous match to a single V gene segment were excluded from the earlier analysis of approximately 600 of the donors. An earlier analysis of several hundred of the donors called V segments functional above 56.7% productive rearrangements and segregating when the between-donor standard deviation exceeded 5%. A statistical classification framework was built to diagnose cytomegalovirus status from the catalog of TCR beta chain sequences. V and J gene assignment, in a later analysis, came from comparing TCR nucleotide sequences with IMGT/GENE-DB human TR gene sequences. A later analysis assigned CDR3 sequences and most-parsimonious VDJ recombination scenarios with the TCRdist pipeline. In a later analysis, each TCR beta chain was defined by its CDR3 amino acid sequence together with its V-gene family, and reads lacking a unique V-gene family were excluded. As a way to deal with suspected cross-contamination and a sequencing artifact, a later analysis dropped 592 nucleotide sequences that were highly shared and had low generation probability. In a later analysis, a clonal expansion index for each public chain was calculated from normalized within-repertoire ranks of inferred template counts. In a later analysis, generation probabilities were computed using a VDJ recombination model fitted to out-of-frame rearrangements, and the results were checked against IGoR. In a later analysis, hypergeometric tests were used to score TCR-TCR, TCR-HLA and TCR-CMV co-occurrence, with a repertoire-size bias correction applied to TCR pairs. To estimate false discovery rates, a later analysis permuted the HLA or CMV assignments 20 times. In a later analysis, co-occurring TCRs were grouped with DBSCAN, and TCRdist sequence similarity was added when clustering was performed within HLA-allele-positive subsets. Repertoires with fewer than 30,000 or more than 120,000 public chains, plus five repertoires with anomalous nucleotide sharing, were excluded from co-occurrence clustering. In TCRdb, the immuneACCESS table is reduced to in-frame sequences with V and J assigned. These tables do not hold every clone; where another copy was compared, an unresolved V gene accounts for under half, and the others remain unexplained. V and J calls and clone size come straight from that table; D and trimming were deduced from the DNA. For this sample there are about 180,000 clones; about 75% appear just once. The ten biggest clones cover roughly 5.8% of the sample.

General findings and caveats noted by the study authors: The earlier analysis of 450 to 700 of the donors excluded fewer than 20 rarely observed V segments, including chromosome 9 orphons, because counts were too low. The classifier was reported to diagnose cytomegalovirus status with high specificity and sensitivity in both the original cohort and the validation cohort. A few of the identified cytomegalovirus-associated TCR beta chains were confirmed in vitro to be specific for cytomegalovirus antigens. Linkage disequilibrium might explain the correlated functional status among segregating V segments, but an unknown experimental factor could not be ruled out. A later analysis found that HLA-associated TCR beta chains were more clonally expanded and had lower generation probabilities than equally common non-associated chains. A later analysis found that TCR association rates varied across HLA loci, with DRB1 alleles showing the most associated TCRs and HLA-C alleles the fewest. Because HLA typing was missing for some donors at each locus, association tests included only the typed subset. Most TCR sequences were seen in very few donors, while some public TCRs were found in many individuals. A further reported finding was that TCR beta sequences accurately predicted the HLA-A and HLA-B alleles for most subjects in the first cohort. The cohort was sequenced for TCR beta chains only, and without alpha or paired-chain data the features that could be detected were limited. The authors suggested that the approach could potentially be generalized to other disease states and immunological phenotypes. In an earlier analysis of approximately 590 of the donors, most TCR beta V segments appeared in productive rearrangements about 87% or about 30% of the time, broadly matching IMGT annotations. The presence/absence analyses assumed that sequencing depth was roughly uniform across donors, and that assumption may not be true. According to a later genetic analysis, donors in an Asian-associated ancestry cluster had fewer N-insertions in productive TCRs than the approximately 710-donor mean. V-gene and J-gene trimming of TCR beta chains was associated with a missense DCLRE1C variant in a later genetic analysis, and the association was replicated in an independent cohort. A later analysis found that most CMV-associated TCR beta chains appeared HLA-restricted, with HLA associations seemingly driven largely by CMV exposure. A cluster of highly shared sequence variants was judged likely to be a technical artifact of the sequencing pipeline. A later analysis associated 17,000 or so TCR beta sequences with specific HLA alleles at a false discovery rate of 0.05. CMV serostatus was the only immune exposure information available for the cohort. Several of the top co-occurrence clusters appeared to be linked to parvovirus B19, influenza, CMV and Epstein-Barr virus, according to a later analysis. Strong co-occurrence of HLA alleles, especially DR and DQ, made assigning TCR associations to individual alleles difficult. Because the 87-base-pair reads could not distinguish some IMGT-functional V segments, including TRBV6-2 and TRBV6-3, those segments were excluded. The study listed approximately 150 TCR beta chains as associated with cytomegalovirus.

From the cysteine through the phenylalanine, the CDR3 covers 17 amino acids. Left in the record is the CDR3 DNA by itself, 51 bases read in frame from the first base. CDR1 and CDR2, looked up from the germline V gene, are SGHVS and FQNEAQ. V has 5 bases trimmed and J has 6 bases trimmed; junction bases matching no gene number 18. The cohort was made up of 666 healthy bone marrow donors. Cohort members were all nominally healthy when sampled, although unrecorded immune exposures were likely present. The donor tested CMV seropositive and was one of the 289 seropositive cohort members. Every donor gave a peripheral blood sample, and the peripheral blood mononuclear cells from that sample were used for TCR beta sequencing. The Qiagen DNeasy Blood Extraction Kit was used to extract genomic DNA from the blood cell samples. The table lists this clone with a count of one. The specificity of this receptor is unknown. Base qualities were left out, and no much larger clone turns up one base away.

Recombination connected TRBV7-8 to TRBJ1-2; 7 bases in the middle match TRBD1. The receptor comes from a man between 40 and 49 years old in good health and CMV-seropositive. Material for sequencing was PBMCs. The CDR3 reads as follows: CASSPRLPTSGGNGYTF. The DNA is TGTGCCAGCAGCCCTCGCCTCCCCACCTCAGGGGGGAATGGCTACACCTTC.